These 23 T cell receptor beta chains originate from one sample sequenced in a study of cytomegalovirus exposure and HLA in healthy donors. PCR was performed using 60 Vbeta and 13 Jbeta primers. Profiled with immunoSEQ multiplex PCR; TCRdb holds only in-frame clones, not every one. This sample has roughly 180,000 clones, with almost 80% found just once. The source material was PBMCs. The receptors here all came from a man aged 30-40 years in good health and CMV-seronegative.

This clone has just one count. CDR3 region: CASSLSGGSGNTIYF. The DNA for the CDR3 is TGTGCCAGCAGCTTAAGTGGGGGGTCTGGAAACACCATATATTTT. This chain connects TRBV9 to TRBJ1-3, with TRBD1 as a possible D gene (5 bases). This CDR3 is built from 15 residues. CDR1 and CDR2 (germline): SGDLS, YYNGEE. V lost 4 bases to trimming and J lost 1 base, with 12 bases between them.

The chain uses TRBV7-9 and TRBJ2-2; 9 nucleotides agree with TRBD1. This CDR3 spans 15 amino acids. Trimming removed 7 bases from V and 1 base from J; junction bases left unmatched: 4. The germline V gene encodes CDR1 SEHNR and CDR2 FQNEAQ (reference sequence). DNA for the CDR3: TGTGCCAGCACCGAGGACAGGGGGAACACCGGGGAGCTGTTTTTT. The encoded protein is CASTEDRGNTGELFF.

The chain recombines TRBV5-8 with TRBJ2-5; 7 bases map to TRBD2. Germline V gene lookup returns CDR1 SGHTS and CDR2 YDEGEE. CDR3 length: 11 amino acids. V shed 3 bases, J shed 7 bases, and the junction held 0 bases outside the gene matches. The CDR3 DNA sequence: TGTGCCAGCAGCTGGGGGGGGACCCAGTACTTC. As protein: CASSWGGTQYF.

The V call is TRBV30, the J call TRBJ2-2; 14 nucleotides line up with TRBD2. The CDR3 extends over 16 amino acids. Trimming took 1 base from V and 7 from J; bases not matched to a gene: 5. Germline V lookup: CDR1 GTSNPN, CDR2 SVGIG (reference sequence). The CDR3, as DNA: TGTGCCTGGAGTGCCAGACTAGCGGGAGGGGGCGGGGAGCTGTTTTTT. Its translation is CAWSARLAGGGGELFF.

Regarding this clone: One junction end disagrees with the germline gene, perhaps due to a read error. CDR3: CSSSLTGDEQYF. DNA for the CDR3: TGTTCCAGCAGCTTAACGGGGGACGAGCAGTACTTC. The chain carries TRBV7-9 and TRBJ2-7, with TRBD2 as a possible D gene (6 bases). This CDR3 is 12 amino acids long. Germline assignment: CDR1 SEHNR and CDR2 FQNEAQ (reference sequence). The variable domain in full, completed from reference TRBV7-9 and TRBJ2-7, reads DTGVSQNPRHKITKRGQNVTFRCDPISEHNRLYWYRQTLGQGPEFLTYFQNEAQLEKSRLLSDRFSAERPKGSFSTLEIQRTEQGDSAMYLCSSSLTGDEQYFGPGTRLTVT.

The table lists this clone with a few counts. The V and J genes are TRBV4-3 and TRBJ1-1; D gene uncertain. This CDR3 has 14 amino acids. From germline, CDR1 is LGHNA and CDR2 YSLEER. V was trimmed by 4 bases and J by 2 bases, leaving 11 bases between them. The CDR3: CASSLRGSNTEAFF. CDR3 DNA sequence: TGCGCCAGCAGCCTCCGCGGATCTAACACTGAAGCTTTCTTT.

J is TRBJ2-3 and V is TRBV9; 9 bases line up with TRBD2. The CDR3 runs to 16 residues. Germline CDR1 is SGDLS and CDR2 is YYNGEE. V dropped 0 bases and J dropped 4; count of bases not matched to a gene: 6. Written as DNA, the CDR3 is TGTGCCAGCAGCGTAGCGGTAGCGGGAGCGGCAGATACGCAGTATTTT. This gives the protein CASSVAVAGAADTQYF.

This clone has more than one count but fewer than ten. The genes are TRBV6-5 and TRBJ1-5; weak D call: TRBD1 (6 bases). This CDR3 spans 13 amino acids. CDR1 MNHEY and CDR2 SVGAGI come from the germline V gene. V was pared by 11 bases and J by 7 bases, with 18 bases between. CDR3 loop: CASLSQGYQPQHF. The CDR3 DNA sequence: TGTGCCTCCCTTTCACAGGGCTACCAGCCCCAGCATTTT.

The V call is TRBV7-9, the J call TRBJ2-7, with a tentative D call TRBD1 (6 bases). The germline V gene encodes CDR1 SEHNR and CDR2 FQNEAQ (reference sequence). V lost 4 bases and J 2 bases, leaving 12 bases between the germline ends. CDR3 length equals 14 residues. The CDR3 coding sequence is TGTGCCAGCAGCTCATTAACAGGGACCTACGAGCAGTACTTC. Encoded protein: CASSSLTGTYEQYF.

The V gene is TRBV12-2, the J gene TRBJ2-7; the listed D gene, TRBD2, was not tested against the DNA. TRBV12-2 is a documented pseudogene. The CDR3 is 18 residues long. Here the CDR3 DNA reads TGTGCAAGTCGCCCGTTAACTAGCGGGGGGGGCAGCTCCTACGAGCAGTACTTC. It specifies CASRPLTSGGGSSYEQYF.

The chain is built from TRBV5-1 and TRBJ2-3, with D hard to call. This CDR3 region has 11 residues. The germline CDR1 and CDR2 sequences are SGHRS and YFSETQ. The V end lost 3 bases, the J end lost 7 bases, and 6 bases lay between the germline ends. This chain's CDR3 is CASSSGYTQYF. The CDR3 DNA sequence: TGCGCCAGCAGCTCCGGTTATACGCAGTATTTT.

This clone showed up just a few times. CDR3 residues: CAWSKGPGETQYF. The CDR3, as DNA: TGTGCCTGGAGTAAAGGGCCGGGGGAGACCCAGTACTTC. The rearrangement uses TRBV30 and TRBJ2-5, with a tentative D call TRBD2 (5 bases). The CDR3 has 13 residues. Trimming cost V 2 bases and J 5 bases, with 12 bases left between them. CDR1 GTSNPN and CDR2 SVGIG come from the germline V gene (reference sequence).

The rearrangement joins TRBV7-8 to TRBJ2-5, with 8 bases identical to TRBD1. V was pared by 2 bases and J by 5 bases, with 4 bases of the junction left unmatched. The V gene's germline CDR1 is SGHVS and CDR2 FQNEAQ. The CDR3 extends over 14 amino acids. CDR3 DNA sequence: TGTGCCAGCAGCTTACCGACAGGGGCTGAGACCCAGTACTTC. The encoded protein is CASSLPTGAETQYF.

The gene calls are TRBV7-8 and TRBJ2-7; D is ambiguous. The V end lost 8 bases, the J end lost 2 bases, and 13 bases lay between the germline ends. This CDR3 contains 13 residues. Germline V gene sequence: CDR1 SGHVS, CDR2 FQNEAQ. The CDR3 here is CASSAGLAYEQYF. CDR3 sequence (DNA): TGTGCCAGCTCGGCCGGGTTGGCCTACGAGCAGTACTTC.

The rearrangement uses TRBV10-3 and TRBJ1-3; no reliable D call. The CDR3 totals 16 residues. CDR1 and CDR2 from the germline V gene are ENHRY and SYGVKD. The germline V and J ends were trimmed by 0 bases and 0 bases, with 9 bases remaining between them. The CDR3 nucleotides are TGTGCCATCAGTGAGTCATACGGGATCTCTGGAAACACCATATATTTT. Its translation is CAISESYGISGNTIYF.

The rearrangement joins TRBV10-2 to TRBJ1-4; 9 nucleotides match TRBD1. The germline V gene encodes CDR1 WSHSY and CDR2 SAAADI. After removal of 2 bases from V and 5 bases from J, the junction contained 3 bases not matched to a gene. CDR3 length: 15 amino acids. The CDR3 is CASSEGQGLNEKLFF. The DNA of the CDR3 is TGCGCCAGCAGTGAGGGACAGGGGTTAAATGAAAAACTGTTTTTT.

This chain links TRBV19 with TRBJ2-7; the match to TRBD2 covers 7 bases. Germline CDR1 and CDR2: LNHDA and SQIVND (reference sequence). The junction had 2 bases not matched to a gene; V was cut back by 5 bases and J by 1 base. The CDR3 is 13 amino acids. This CDR3 reads CASSPSGSYEQYF. DNA of the CDR3: TGTGCCAGTAGTCCTAGCGGTTCCTACGAGCAGTACTTC.

The chain employs TRBV15 and TRBJ1-1; possible D gene TRBD1, 5 bases. With 3 bases removed from V and 2 bases from J, the gap between germline ends came to 13 bases. Germline CDR1 and CDR2: LNHNV and YYDKDF (reference sequence). This CDR3 comprises 15 residues. The CDR3 loop reads CATSRARVGNTEAFF. In DNA, the CDR3 is TGTGCCACCAGCAGGGCCAGGGTGGGTAACACTGAAGCTTTCTTT.

V gene TRBV30 combines with J gene TRBJ2-7, with TRBD2 matching 8 bases. V shed 0 bases and J 7 bases; nucleotides not matched to a gene: 11. The CDR3 consists of 15 residues. Germline V gives CDR1 GTSNPN, CDR2 SVGIG (reference sequence). The CDR3 region has the DNA TGTGCCTGGAGTGTACCCGGGGGGGCTCCGGGAGAGCAGTACTTC. This encodes CAWSVPGGAPGEQYF.

V gene TRBV6-6 combines with J gene TRBJ2-1; TRBD2 agrees at 10 bases. This CDR3 is built from 14 residues. J gave up 9 bases and V 0 bases, and 2 bases lay outside the gene matches. Germline values: CDR1 MNHNY, CDR2 SVGAGI (reference sequence). DNA for the CDR3: TGTGCCAGCAGTTACTCACTAGCGGGGATTGAGCAGTTCTTC. Translation gives CASSYSLAGIEQFF.

The chain uses TRBV5-1 and TRBJ1-2, with D possibly matching TRBD1 (6 bases). Trimming stripped 0 bases from V and 4 bases from J, with 10 bases between. CDR1 is SGHRS, CDR2 YFSETQ, per germline. CDR3 length: 14 amino acids. As DNA, the CDR3 is TGCGCCAGCAGCTTGGAAGGGGGTGGCTATGGCTACACCTTC. It yields the protein CASSLEGGGYGYTF.

This chain links TRBV30 with TRBJ2-1; D possibly corresponds to TRBD1 (5 bases). This CDR3 is built from 13 residues. The V gene's germline CDR1 is GTSNPN and CDR2 SVGIG (reference sequence). V lost 3 bases and J lost 4, with 10 bases in between. CDR3 residues: CAWSRDLYNEQFF. The CDR3 nucleotides read TGTGCCTGGAGCAGGGATTTGTACAATGAGCAGTTCTTC. The variable domain in full, completed from reference TRBV30 and TRBJ2-1, reads SQTIHQWPATLVQPVGSPLSLECTVEGTSNPNLYWYRQAAGRGLQLLFYSVGIGQISSEVPQNLSASRPQDRQFILSSKKLLLSDSGFYLCAWSRDLYNEQFFGPGTRLTVL.

This clone came up a few times. The chain couples TRBV6-5 to TRBJ2-5; a possible D gene is TRBD2 (5 bases). Germline loops: CDR1 MNHEY, CDR2 SVGAGI. V was cut by 9 bases and J by 2 bases, with 19 bases left in between. The CDR3 has 15 amino acids. CDR3: CASNSGNRRQETQYF. For the CDR3, the DNA is TGTGCCAGTAACTCCGGGAACAGAAGGCAAGAGACCCAGTACTTC.